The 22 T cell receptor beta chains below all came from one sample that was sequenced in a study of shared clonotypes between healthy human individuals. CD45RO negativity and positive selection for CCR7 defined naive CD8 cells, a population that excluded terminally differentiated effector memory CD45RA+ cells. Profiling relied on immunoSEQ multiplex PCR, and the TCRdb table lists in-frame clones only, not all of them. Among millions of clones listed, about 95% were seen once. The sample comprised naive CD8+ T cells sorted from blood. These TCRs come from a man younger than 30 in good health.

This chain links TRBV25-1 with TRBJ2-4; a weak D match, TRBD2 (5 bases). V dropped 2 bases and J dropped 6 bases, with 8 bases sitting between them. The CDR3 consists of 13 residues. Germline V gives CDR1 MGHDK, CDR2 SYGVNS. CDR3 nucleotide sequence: TGTGCCAGCAGTGAACGGGGATTAAACATTCAGTACTTC. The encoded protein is CASSERGLNIQYF.

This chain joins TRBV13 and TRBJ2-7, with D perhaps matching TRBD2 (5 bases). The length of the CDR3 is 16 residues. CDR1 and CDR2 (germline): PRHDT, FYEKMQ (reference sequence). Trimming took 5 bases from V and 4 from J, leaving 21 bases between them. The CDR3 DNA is TGTGCCAGCAGCGGGCGCGGATTCAGCGGTGATTACGAGCAGTACTTC. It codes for CASSGRGFSGDYEQYF.

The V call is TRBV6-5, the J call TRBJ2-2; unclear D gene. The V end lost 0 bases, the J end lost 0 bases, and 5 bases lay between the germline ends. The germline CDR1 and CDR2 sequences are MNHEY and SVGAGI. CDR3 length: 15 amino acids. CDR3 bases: TGTGCCAGCAGTTACTCTGGTACGAACACCGGGGAGCTGTTTTTT. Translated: CASSYSGTNTGELFF.

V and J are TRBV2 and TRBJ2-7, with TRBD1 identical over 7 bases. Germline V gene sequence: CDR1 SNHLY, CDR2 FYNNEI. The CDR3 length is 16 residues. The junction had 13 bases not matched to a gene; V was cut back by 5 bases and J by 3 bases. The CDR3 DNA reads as TGTGCCAGCAGTCAGGGGTGGGGGACAGCATACTACGAGCAGTACTTC. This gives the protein CASSQGWGTAYYEQYF.

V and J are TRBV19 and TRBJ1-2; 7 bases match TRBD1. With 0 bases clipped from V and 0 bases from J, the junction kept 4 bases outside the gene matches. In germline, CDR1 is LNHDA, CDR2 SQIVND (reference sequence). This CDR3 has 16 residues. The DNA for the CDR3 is TGTGCCAGTAGTATAGATCGGACAGGAACTAACTATGGCTACACCTTC. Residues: CASSIDRTGTNYGYTF.

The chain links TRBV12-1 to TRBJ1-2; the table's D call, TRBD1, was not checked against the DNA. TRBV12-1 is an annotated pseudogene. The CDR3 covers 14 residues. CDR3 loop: CASSFVTGGYGYTF. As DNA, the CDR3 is TGTGCCAGCAGCTTTGTGACAGGGGGGTATGGCTACACCTTC.

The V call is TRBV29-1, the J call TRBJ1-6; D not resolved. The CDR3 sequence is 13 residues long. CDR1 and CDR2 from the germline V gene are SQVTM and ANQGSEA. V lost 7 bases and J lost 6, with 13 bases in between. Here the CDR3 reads CSARQEGNSPLHF. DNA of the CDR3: TGCAGCGCGCGACAAGAGGGTAATTCACCCCTCCACTTT.

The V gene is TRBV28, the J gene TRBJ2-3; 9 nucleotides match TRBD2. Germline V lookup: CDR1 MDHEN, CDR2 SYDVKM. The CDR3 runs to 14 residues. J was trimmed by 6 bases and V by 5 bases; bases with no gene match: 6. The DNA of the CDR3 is TGTGCCAGCAGTGCGGGGGGGCTCCGGGATACGCAGTATTTT. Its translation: CASSAGGLRDTQYF.

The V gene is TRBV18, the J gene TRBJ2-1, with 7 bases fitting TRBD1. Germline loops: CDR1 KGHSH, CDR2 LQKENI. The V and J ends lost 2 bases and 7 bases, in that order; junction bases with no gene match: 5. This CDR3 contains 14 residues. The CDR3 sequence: CASSPETGFNEQFF. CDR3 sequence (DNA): TGTGCCAGCTCACCAGAGACAGGGTTTAATGAGCAGTTCTTC.

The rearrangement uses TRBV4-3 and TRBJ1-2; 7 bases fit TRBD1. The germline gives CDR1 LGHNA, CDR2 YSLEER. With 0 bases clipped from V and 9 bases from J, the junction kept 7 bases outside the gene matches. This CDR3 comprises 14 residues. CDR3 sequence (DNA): TGCGCCAGCAGCCAAGATTCAGGGGGTATGAGCTACACCTTC. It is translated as CASSQDSGGMSYTF.

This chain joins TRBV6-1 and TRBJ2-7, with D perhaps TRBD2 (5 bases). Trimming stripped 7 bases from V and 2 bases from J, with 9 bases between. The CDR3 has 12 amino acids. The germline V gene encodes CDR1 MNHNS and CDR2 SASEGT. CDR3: CASTTEAYEQYF. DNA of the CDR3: TGTGCCAGCACCACGGAGGCCTACGAGCAGTACTTC.

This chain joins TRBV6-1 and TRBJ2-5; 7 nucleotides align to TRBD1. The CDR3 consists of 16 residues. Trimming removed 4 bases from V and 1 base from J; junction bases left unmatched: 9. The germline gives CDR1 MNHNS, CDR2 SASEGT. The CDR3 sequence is CASSVRQGPLQETQYF. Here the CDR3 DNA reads TGTGCCAGCAGTGTGCGACAGGGCCCCCTCCAAGAGACCCAGTACTTC.

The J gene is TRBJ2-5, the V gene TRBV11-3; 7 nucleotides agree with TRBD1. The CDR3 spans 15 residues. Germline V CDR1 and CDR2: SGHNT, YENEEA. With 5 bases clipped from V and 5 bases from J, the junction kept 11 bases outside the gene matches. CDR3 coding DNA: TGTGCCAGCAGCCCTCGGAAGGGGGCTGGGGAGACCCAGTACTTC. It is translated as CASSPRKGAGETQYF.

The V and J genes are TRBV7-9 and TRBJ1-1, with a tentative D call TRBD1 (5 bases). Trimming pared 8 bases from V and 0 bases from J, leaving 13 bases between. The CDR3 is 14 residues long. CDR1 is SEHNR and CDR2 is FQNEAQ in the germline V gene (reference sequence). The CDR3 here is CASGDGRVNTEAFF. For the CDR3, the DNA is TGTGCCAGCGGGGACGGGAGAGTGAACACTGAAGCTTTCTTT.

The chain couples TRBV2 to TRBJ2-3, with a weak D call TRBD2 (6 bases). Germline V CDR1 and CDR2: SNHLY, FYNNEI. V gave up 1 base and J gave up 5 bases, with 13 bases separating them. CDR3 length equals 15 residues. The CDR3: CASSEDGEARDTQYF. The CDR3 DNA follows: TGTGCCAGCAGTGAAGATGGGGAGGCGAGAGATACGCAGTATTTT.

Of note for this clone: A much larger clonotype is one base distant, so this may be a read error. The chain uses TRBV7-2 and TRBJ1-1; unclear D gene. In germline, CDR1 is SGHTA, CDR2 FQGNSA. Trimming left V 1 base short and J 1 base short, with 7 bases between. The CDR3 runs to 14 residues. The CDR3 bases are TGTGCCAGCAGCTTAGATGGGGAGAACACTGAAGCTTTCTTT. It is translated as CASSLDGENTEAFF.

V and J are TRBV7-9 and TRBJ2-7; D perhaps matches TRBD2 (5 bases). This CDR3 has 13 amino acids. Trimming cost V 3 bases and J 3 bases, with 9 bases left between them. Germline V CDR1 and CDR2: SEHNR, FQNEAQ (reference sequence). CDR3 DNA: TGTGCCAGCAGCTTTCCCGAGGGCTACGAGCAGTACTTC. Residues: CASSFPEGYEQYF.

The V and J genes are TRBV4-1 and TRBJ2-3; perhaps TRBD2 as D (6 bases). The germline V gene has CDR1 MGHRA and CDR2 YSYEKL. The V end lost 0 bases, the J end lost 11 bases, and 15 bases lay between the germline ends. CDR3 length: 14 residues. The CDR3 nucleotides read TGCGCCAGCAGCCAAGAATTGCGGGATGAAGGGCAGTATTTT. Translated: CASSQELRDEGQYF.

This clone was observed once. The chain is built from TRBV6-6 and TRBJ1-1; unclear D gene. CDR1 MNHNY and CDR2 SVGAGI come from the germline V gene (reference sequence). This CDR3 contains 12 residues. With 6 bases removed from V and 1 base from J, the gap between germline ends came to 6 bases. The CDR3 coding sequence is TGTGCCAGCAGCGAGGGGAACACTGAAGCTTTCTTT. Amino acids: CASSEGNTEAFF.

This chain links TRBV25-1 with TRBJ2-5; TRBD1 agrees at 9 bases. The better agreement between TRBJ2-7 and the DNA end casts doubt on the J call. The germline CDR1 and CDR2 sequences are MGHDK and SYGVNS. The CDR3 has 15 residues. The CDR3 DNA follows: TGTGCCAGCAGTGCCCTTAGACAGGGGGACTACGAGCAGTACTTC. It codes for CASSALRQGDYEQYF.

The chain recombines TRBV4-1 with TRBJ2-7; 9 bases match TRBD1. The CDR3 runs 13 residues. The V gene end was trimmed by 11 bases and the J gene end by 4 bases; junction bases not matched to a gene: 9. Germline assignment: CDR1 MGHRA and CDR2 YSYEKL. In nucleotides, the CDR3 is TGCGCCGGTGCGGTGGACAGGGGATACGAGCAGTACTTC. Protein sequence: CAGAVDRGYEQYF.

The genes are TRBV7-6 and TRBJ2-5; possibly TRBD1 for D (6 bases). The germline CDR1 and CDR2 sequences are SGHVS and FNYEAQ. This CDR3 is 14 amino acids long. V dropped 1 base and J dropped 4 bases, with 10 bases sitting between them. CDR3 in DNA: TGTGCCAGCAGCTTAGAGGGGGTCCCAGAGACCCAGTACTTC. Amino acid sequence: CASSLEGVPETQYF.